These 11 T cell receptor beta chains originate from one sample sequenced in a study of blood T cell repertoires in COVID-19. Data came from immunoSEQ multiplex PCR; TCRdb stores just in-frame clones and leaves some out. The data hold some 140,000 clones, with roughly 87% observed a single time. Sequences were obtained from PBMCs or T cells enriched from blood (not recorded which). These receptors were collected from a man aged 25-45 years who had recovered from COVID-19.

The chain has TRBV5-6 and TRBJ2-7, with D perhaps TRBD2 (7 bases). CDR3 length: 17 amino acids. The ends were cut back, 4 bases at V and 1 base at J, with 21 bases in the middle. Germline values: CDR1 SGHDT, CDR2 YYEEEE. CDR3 in DNA: TGTGCCAGCAGCCCTCGGGGGGCTGGGCGCCATTCCTACGAGCAGTACTTC. As protein: CASSPRGAGRHSYEQYF. Supplemented by reference TRBV5-6 and TRBJ2-7, the full variable domain reads DAGVTQSPTHLIKTRGQQVTLRCSPKSGHDTVSWYQQALGQGPQFIFQYYEEEERQRGNFPDRFSGHQFPNYSSELNVNALLLGDSALYLCASSPRGAGRHSYEQYFGPGTRLTVT.

The rearrangement uses TRBV5-1 and TRBJ2-7; 9 nucleotides align to TRBD2. Germline V CDR1 and CDR2: SGHRS, YFSETQ. The CDR3 runs to 14 residues. The V segment lost 4 bases and the J segment 1 base; nucleotides outside the gene matches: 3. This CDR3 reads CASSIAGESYEQYV. The CDR3 region has the DNA TGCGCCAGCAGCATAGCGGGGGAGTCCTACGAGCAGTACGTC.

The V call is TRBV19, the J call TRBJ2-2; the D is unclear. The ends were cut back, 7 bases at V and 5 bases at J, with 11 bases in the middle. The CDR3 contains 13 residues. The V gene's germline CDR1 is LNHDA and CDR2 SQIVND (reference sequence). The DNA of the CDR3 is TGTGCCAGTAAAGGCAGGTCGACCGGGGAGCTGTTTTTT. Translating gives CASKGRSTGELFF.

The J gene is TRBJ2-3, the V gene TRBV6-4; 7 bases map to TRBD2. Looked up from germline, CDR1 is MRHNA and CDR2 is SNTAGT. The junction had 14 bases not matched to a gene; V was cut back by 6 bases and J by 14 bases. The CDR3 contains 13 residues. CDR3 sequence reads: CASRPDGAGVRYF. In nucleotides, the CDR3 is TGTGCCAGCAGACCCGACGGCGCGGGAGTCCGGTATTTT.

The chain carries TRBV3-1 (or the pseudogene TRBV3-2) and TRBJ2-3; no clear D gene. Looked up from germline, CDR1 is LGHDT and CDR2 is YNNKEL (reference sequence). V lost 3 bases and J 0 bases, leaving 10 bases between the germline ends. The length of the CDR3 is 15 residues. The CDR3 reads CASSQMHQSTDTQYF. The DNA of the CDR3 is TGTGCCAGCAGCCAGATGCACCAGAGCACAGATACGCAGTATTTT.

The rearrangement joins TRBV9 to TRBJ2-5; the D gene is possibly TRBD1 (5 bases). The CDR3 is 15 amino acids. Per the germline V gene, CDR1 is SGDLS and CDR2 is YYNGEE. V lost 0 bases and J 2 bases, leaving 11 bases between the germline ends. Here the CDR3 DNA reads TGTGCCAGCAGCGTAGCCGGCAGGACACAAGAGACCCAGTACTTC. This codes for CASSVAGRTQETQYF.

The table lists this clone with a few counts. This chain uses TRBV5-4 with TRBJ2-2; 10 positions agree with TRBD2. There are 16 residues in the CDR3. After removal of 0 bases from V and 5 bases from J, the junction contained 4 bases not matched to a gene. Germline CDR1 SGHNT, CDR2 YYREEE (reference sequence). DNA of the CDR3: TGTGCCAGCAGCTTGGGTCTAGCGGGAGTGACCGGGGAGCTGTTTTTT. This sequence encodes CASSLGLAGVTGELFF.

This chain uses TRBV5-1 with TRBJ2-3; 8 nucleotides line up with TRBD1. The CDR3 covers 18 residues. CDR1 is SGHRS and CDR2 is YFSETQ in the germline V gene. J gave up 0 bases and V 2 bases, and 11 bases lay outside the gene matches. CDR3 nucleotides: TGCGCCAGCAGCTTCGACAGGGGTGCCTCCTTTAGCACAGATACGCAGTATTTT. Translating it yields CASSFDRGASFSTDTQYF. The full variable domain, completed using reference TRBV5-1 and TRBJ2-3, is KAGVTQTPRYLIKTRGQQVTLSCSPISGHRSVSWYQQTPGQGLQFLFEYFSETQRNKGNFPGRFSGRQFSNSRSEMNVSTLELGDSALYLCASSFDRGASFSTDTQYFGPGTRLTVL.

The V and J genes are TRBV9 and TRBJ2-3; D not certain. There are 15 residues in the CDR3. CDR1 SGDLS and CDR2 YYNGEE come from the germline V gene. With 4 bases removed from V and 1 base from J, the gap between germline ends came to 13 bases. CDR3 region: CASSPPLGRTDTQYF. DNA of the CDR3: TGTGCCAGCAGCCCCCCCCTGGGCCGCACAGATACGCAGTATTTT.

The chain is built from TRBV19 and TRBJ2-1; perhaps TRBD2 as D (5 bases). This CDR3 region has 16 residues. The germline V and J ends were trimmed by 3 bases and 0 bases, with 12 bases remaining between them. From germline, CDR1 is LNHDA and CDR2 SQIVND (reference sequence). The CDR3 reads CASSIGLAGSYNEQFF. CDR3 in DNA: TGTGCCAGTAGTATTGGCCTAGCAGGCTCCTACAATGAGCAGTTCTTC.

The chain combines TRBV4-1 with TRBJ2-1; 8 bases fit TRBD2. Per germline, CDR1 MGHRA and CDR2 YSYEKL. Trimming at V came to 1 base and at J to 9 bases, leaving 8 bases not matched to a gene. The CDR3 spans 15 residues. The CDR3 loop reads CASSQVAAGGSEQFF. CDR3 nucleotides: TGCGCCAGCAGCCAAGTTGCGGCGGGGGGATCTGAGCAGTTCTTC.